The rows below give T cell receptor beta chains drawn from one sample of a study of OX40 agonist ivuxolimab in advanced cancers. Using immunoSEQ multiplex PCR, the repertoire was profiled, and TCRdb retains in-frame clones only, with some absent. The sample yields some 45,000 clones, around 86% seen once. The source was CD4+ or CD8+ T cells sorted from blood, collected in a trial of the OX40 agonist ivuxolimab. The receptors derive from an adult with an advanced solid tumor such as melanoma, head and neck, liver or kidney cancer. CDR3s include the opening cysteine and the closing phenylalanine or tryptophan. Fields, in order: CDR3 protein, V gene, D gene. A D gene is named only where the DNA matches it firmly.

cdr3_aa: CASSPGLPNEKLFF
v_call: TRBV5-1
d_call: NA

cdr3_aa: CASRGRGVPEAFF
v_call: TRBV2
d_call: NA

cdr3_aa: CASSPPLLAGDVTQYF
v_call: TRBV7-6
d_call: TRBD2

cdr3_aa: CASGGQGNQPQHF
v_call: TRBV27
d_call: NA

cdr3_aa: CASWDSTILGYTF
v_call: TRBV28
d_call: TRBD1

cdr3_aa: CASSGGRPSGNTIYF
v_call: TRBV6-6
d_call: NA

cdr3_aa: CASSLENAYYEQYF
v_call: TRBV5-8
d_call: NA

cdr3_aa: CASSPGPTSRSYTF
v_call: TRBV27
d_call: NA

cdr3_aa: CAISGIGGRVETQYF
v_call: TRBV10-3
d_call: NA

cdr3_aa: CASSLGGTGSYNEQFF
v_call: TRBV5-1
d_call: NA

cdr3_aa: CASSVRGGPYEQYF
v_call: TRBV9
d_call: NA

cdr3_aa: CASSFLGGDETQYF
v_call: TRBV5-1
d_call: NA

cdr3_aa: CASSVNNYGYTF
v_call: TRBV6-1
d_call: NA

cdr3_aa: CASSQEWGGGQPQHF
v_call: TRBV4-3
d_call: NA

cdr3_aa: CAIRALAGGTYEQYF
v_call: TRBV10-3
d_call: TRBD2

cdr3_aa: CASSGQNSGANVLTF
v_call: TRBV6-1
d_call: NA

cdr3_aa: CASSLGGLSYNEQFF
v_call: TRBV5-4
d_call: NA

cdr3_aa: CASRGLAGRADTQYF
v_call: TRBV7-9
d_call: TRBD2

cdr3_aa: CSARIGEAQHF
v_call: TRBV20-1
d_call: NA

cdr3_aa: CASSLTPRGYSPLHF
v_call: TRBV7-3
d_call: NA

cdr3_aa: CASSLSGRREGYNEQFF
v_call: TRBV7-9
d_call: TRBD2

cdr3_aa: CASSLTTGDTGELFF
v_call: TRBV4-2
d_call: TRBD1

cdr3_aa: CARTFRVMNTEAFF
v_call: TRBV27
d_call: NA

cdr3_aa: CASSRGRDSGYTF
v_call: TRBV14
d_call: NA

cdr3_aa: CASSLGGGEYGGYTF
v_call: TRBV5-4
d_call: NA

cdr3_aa: CASSPLHSNQPQHF
v_call: TRBV18
d_call: NA

cdr3_aa: CASSIGRGALWNTEAFF
v_call: TRBV19
d_call: NA

cdr3_aa: CASSLGSLSTEAFF
v_call: TRBV27
d_call: NA

cdr3_aa: CASSDGTSGYNEQFF
v_call: TRBV6-4
d_call: TRBD2

cdr3_aa: CASSQDRLQGYYGYTF
v_call: TRBV4-1
d_call: TRBD1

cdr3_aa: CASSQVNGDYGYTF
v_call: TRBV4-3
d_call: NA

cdr3_aa: CASSPAPYNEQFF
v_call: TRBV11-2
d_call: NA

cdr3_aa: CASSDRLAGGQDSNEQFF
v_call: TRBV7-2
d_call: TRBD2

cdr3_aa: CASSLIPPGRTNTGELFF
v_call: TRBV7-3
d_call: NA

cdr3_aa: CASSSEPGNSGNTIYF
v_call: TRBV18
d_call: NA

cdr3_aa: CASLLAGGQNEQFF
v_call: TRBV28
d_call: TRBD2

cdr3_aa: CASSSSPGLAGVPYF
v_call: TRBV2
d_call: TRBD2

cdr3_aa: CASSESGRAGEQYF
v_call: TRBV6-1
d_call: TRBD2

cdr3_aa: CASSSDRGLEQYF
v_call: TRBV5-4
d_call: TRBD1

cdr3_aa: CATSSLGTSNQPQHF
v_call: TRBV15
d_call: NA

cdr3_aa: CASSGTGTYEQYF
v_call: TRBV27
d_call: TRBD1

cdr3_aa: CASSLRGVATNEKLFF
v_call: TRBV28
d_call: NA

cdr3_aa: CASSSRDRVWGLTDTQYF
v_call: TRBV7-2
d_call: TRBD1

cdr3_aa: CASSSASIYGYTF
v_call: TRBV5-5
d_call: NA

cdr3_aa: CASRTGNGYTF
v_call: TRBV6-5
d_call: NA

cdr3_aa: CASSPKLDYNEQFF
v_call: TRBV7-9
d_call: NA

cdr3_aa: CASSLFTGTGGSYEQYF
v_call: TRBV28
d_call: TRBD1

cdr3_aa: CASSYGRGAYEQFF
v_call: TRBV6-6
d_call: TRBD2

cdr3_aa: CASSLAGNTGELFF
v_call: TRBV7-9
d_call: NA